These 3 T cell receptor beta chains were sequenced from one sample in a study of beta chain features in type 1 diabetes. As every portion of the isolated RNA was reverse transcribed, the sequencing read expressed TCRB transcripts. Assay used: immunoSEQ multiplex PCR; TCRdb lists only in-frame clones, some missing. The repertoire holds almost 250,000 clones, with around an eighth as singletons. The sequenced material came from naive CD4+ T cells from blood. The receptors come from a woman in her 40s in good health.

This clone was counted only a few times. The chain has TRBV4-3 and TRBJ1-1; weak D call: TRBD1 (5 bases). The CDR3 is made up of 18 amino acids. Germline lookup yields CDR1 LGHNA and CDR2 YSLEER. V gave up 0 bases and J gave up 0 bases, with 17 bases separating them. DNA for the CDR3: TGCGCCAGCAGCCAAGACGGGGGGACCTACAGTTTGAACACTGAAGCTTTCTTT. Its protein is CASSQDGGTYSLNTEAFF.

Notes on this clone: A much larger clonotype is one base distant, so this may be a read error. The CDR3 DNA is TGTGCCAGCAGCGGGGGGCCTACCTACGAGCAGTACTTC. This sequence encodes CASSGGPTYEQYF. The chain links TRBV2 to TRBJ2-7, with TRBD2 as a possible D gene (7 bases). V lost 6 bases, J lost 2 bases, and 11 bases lay in between. The CDR3 totals 13 residues. Germline assignment: CDR1 SNHLY and CDR2 FYNNEI.

The chain couples TRBV29-1 to TRBJ1-2; tentatively, D is TRBD1 (6 bases). This CDR3 is built from 15 residues. From germline, CDR1 is SQVTM and CDR2 ANQGSEA. V dropped 6 bases and J dropped 5 bases, with 22 bases sitting between them. The CDR3 DNA is TGCAGCGTCGCGGACAGCCTTCTCCGGGGATATGGCTACACCTTC. It translates to CSVADSLLRGYGYTF.